This TCR beta chain originates from a study of cytomegalovirus exposure and HLA in healthy donors (dated by TCRdb to the late 2010s). As for the study more broadly: According to an earlier analysis of around 600 of the donors, 200 million or so T cells yielded some 110 million unique TCR beta sequences and 250 to 350 Gb of sequence data. High-throughput TCR immunosequencing, statistical association of individual TCRs with disease status, and machine learning were combined to predict cytomegalovirus infection status. Of the approximately 370 genotyped donors, less than 85% were placed in the genetic ancestry cluster associated with self-reported Caucasian donors. Rather than drawing on any new phenotypic data, the later analysis identified candidate immune exposures from TCR beta sequences and the way those sequences occurred across donors. The study was designed to test whether signatures of past pathogen exposure could be identified by cataloging public T cell receptors. Every discovery cohort repertoire had been produced on one sequencing platform. To study patterns of TCR occurrence, a later analysis re-analyzed previously published TCR beta repertoires from 650 to 750 donors and added high-resolution HLA genotyping. Roughly 300 gigabases of sequencing data and around 90 million unique TCR sequences made up an early release that covered nearly 650 HLA-typed donors. Roughly 5 DR-DQ haplotypes were handled as single units for association and clustering, since linkage in the cohort was strong. Class I and class II HLA loci were covered by the typing at four-digit resolution. Donor age, sex, ethnicity and CMV serostatus were collected together with the repertoire data. Along with the roughly 670-subject first cohort, a separate validation cohort of 120 different subjects was used. Genome-wide SNP genotypes for about 65% of the 666 donors were used in a later genetic analysis, which treated that subset as a discovery cohort. To decide whether each TCR beta V gene segment behaved as functional or pseudogenic, an earlier analysis of some 580 of the donors relied on high-throughput TCR beta sequencing. The number of donors typed differed by locus, with 629-630 for A, B, C, DRB1 and DQB1, 522 for DQA1, over 600 for DPA1, and roughly 450 for DPB1. Among roughly 400 genotyped donors of the cohort, an average of approximately 240,000 unique TCR beta nucleotide sequences were sequenced per donor, around a sixth of them non-productive. Using immunosequencing, the study profiled T cell repertoires from fewer than 850 subjects and related those repertoires to cytomegalovirus serostatus.

Receptor amplification or capture employed the immunoSEQ multiplex PCR assay. For the multiplex PCR, a mixture combining 60 forward primers for TCR Vbeta segments and 13 reverse primers for TCR Jbeta segments was used. The CDR3 region of rearranged TCR beta genes was amplified from genomic DNA by a multiplex PCR assay. The Illumina HiSeq System was used to sequence the amplified TCR beta libraries as 87-base-pair reads. Turning to the authors' computational methods: In a later analysis, some 80 million unique TCR beta chains were counted across the 666 repertoires, and approximately 11 million of these chains were shared by at least two donors. To remove PCR and sequencing errors, raw reads were error-corrected and collapsed into unique sequences using a nearest-neighbor algorithm that merged closely related sequences. CDR3 sequences were aligned to IMGT reference sequences to assign V, D and J gene segments. For a sequence to be retained, a match of at least six nucleotides was required to both a V gene segment and a J gene segment. A rearrangement counted as productive if the CDR3 had no stop codons and remained in frame with V and J, and every other rearrangement counted as non-productive. CDR3 was defined according to IMGT convention as the region running from the second conserved V-encoded cysteine to the conserved J-encoded phenylalanine. The earlier analysis of more than 450 of the donors excluded sequences that lacked an unambiguous match to a single V gene segment. In an earlier analysis of 587 of the donors, a V segment was called functional when productive rearrangements were above 56.7%, and segregating when the standard deviation between donors exceeded 5%. A statistical classification framework was developed to diagnose cytomegalovirus status using the catalog of TCR beta chain sequences. A later analysis assigned V and J genes by comparing TCR nucleotide sequences with IMGT/GENE-DB human TR gene sequences. A later analysis assigned CDR3 sequences and most-parsimonious VDJ recombination scenarios with the TCRdist pipeline. In a later analysis, every TCR beta chain was defined by the combination of its CDR3 amino acid sequence and its V-gene family, and reads without a unique V-gene family were dropped. In a later analysis, several hundred highly shared, low-generation-probability nucleotide sequences were removed to address suspected cross-contamination and a sequencing artifact. A later analysis calculated a clonal expansion index for each public chain from normalized within-repertoire ranks of inferred template counts. In a later analysis, generation probabilities were computed with a VDJ recombination model fitted to out-of-frame rearrangements, and the resulting probabilities were checked against IGoR. Hypergeometric tests were used in a later analysis to score TCR-TCR, TCR-HLA and TCR-CMV co-occurrence, with a repertoire-size bias correction applied to the TCR pairs. False discovery rates were estimated in a later analysis by permuting HLA or CMV assignments 20 times. In a later analysis, co-occurring TCRs were grouped using DBSCAN, with TCRdist sequence similarity added in when clustering inside HLA-allele-positive subsets. Co-occurrence clustering excluded repertoires with fewer than 30,000 or more than 120,000 public chains, plus five with anomalous nucleotide sharing. TCRdb re-hosts the immuneACCESS table, in-frame sequences only. Its copies lack some clones; in the studies checked, an unresolved V gene accounts for under half of them, and the cause for the rest is not known. V and J calls and clone size come straight from that table; D and trimming were deduced from the DNA. This sample has about 140,000 clones in its table, and 8.9% of those were observed once. The ten largest clones take up 6.5% to 8.5% of the sample.

Study-level results and caveats: Because counts were too low, some 17 rarely observed V segments, including chromosome 9 orphons, were left out of the earlier analysis of some 640 of the donors. The authors suggested that the approach could potentially be generalized to other disease states and immunological phenotypes. Cytomegalovirus status was reported to be diagnosed by the classifier with high specificity and sensitivity in both the original and validation cohorts. A few of the identified cytomegalovirus-associated TCR beta chains were confirmed in vitro to be specific for cytomegalovirus antigens. Correlated functional status among segregating V segments might be attributable to linkage disequilibrium, but an unknown experimental factor could not be ruled out. Most CMV-associated TCR beta chains appeared to be HLA-restricted in a later analysis, and the HLA associations seemed to be driven largely by CMV exposure. A cluster of highly shared sequence variants was judged likely to represent a technical artifact of the sequencing pipeline. Most TCR sequences were seen in very few donors, while some public TCRs were found in many individuals. The presence/absence analyses assumed that sequencing depth was roughly uniform across donors, and that assumption may not be true. Because some donors lacked HLA typing at each locus, the association tests relied only on the typed subset. In a later analysis, HLA-associated TCR beta chains showed more clonal expansion and lower generation probabilities than non-associated chains that were equally common. In the study, approximately 150 TCR beta chains were listed as associated with cytomegalovirus. An earlier analysis of approximately 530 of the donors showed that most TCR beta V segments appeared in productive rearrangements either about 90% or about 30% of the time, which broadly matched IMGT annotations. CMV serostatus was the only immune exposure information available for the cohort. A further reported finding was that TCR beta sequences accurately predicted the HLA-A and HLA-B alleles for most subjects in the first cohort. Some IMGT-functional V segments, including TRBV6-2 and TRBV6-3, could not be distinguished by the 87-base-pair reads and were therefore excluded. Specific HLA alleles were associated with over 15,000 TCR beta sequences at a false discovery rate of 0.05 in a later analysis. A later analysis found that TCR association rates varied across HLA loci, with DRB1 alleles showing the most associated TCRs and HLA-C alleles the fewest. When HLA alleles, especially DR and DQ, strongly co-occurred, TCR associations were difficult to assign to individual alleles. The cohort was sequenced for TCR beta chains only, and without alpha or paired-chain data the features that could be detected were limited. In a later analysis, several top co-occurrence clusters were reported to appear linked to parvovirus B19, influenza, CMV and Epstein-Barr virus. According to a later genetic analysis, donors in an Asian-associated ancestry cluster had fewer N-insertions in productive TCRs than the approximately 630-donor mean. A later genetic analysis associated a missense DCLRE1C variant with V-gene and J-gene trimming of TCR beta chains, and an independent cohort replicated the association.

The cohort was made up of roughly 670 healthy bone marrow donors. Cohort members were all nominally healthy when sampled, although unrecorded immune exposures were likely present. The donor was CMV seropositive and was included in the group of 250 to 300 seropositive cohort members. A peripheral blood sample was collected from each donor, and TCR beta sequencing was performed on peripheral blood mononuclear cells. Genomic DNA extraction from the blood cell samples was performed with the Qiagen DNeasy Blood Extraction Kit. As encoded in the germline V gene (reference sequence), CDR1 is SGHNT while CDR2 is YYREEE. The CDR3 sequence holds 13 residues, the cysteine and phenylalanine included. The sequence is cut down to CDR3 DNA, 39 bases in frame from base 1. Trimming leaves V shorter by 4 bases and J shorter by 7 bases, with the junction holding 7 bases beyond the gene matches. This clone came up a few times. Its specific antigen is unknown. Per-base quality was not reported, and no clone a single base away is much larger than it.

The source material was PBMCs. The rearranged chain carries TRBV5-4 and TRBJ1-1, with 7 central nucleotides matching TRBD1. The source of this sequence is a woman in her forties in good health and CMV-seropositive. Read as DNA, the sequence is TGTGCCAGCAGCCTACAGGGGCGAGATGAAGCTTTCTTT. Translated, it gives CASSLQGRDEAFF.